This T cell receptor beta chain was obtained from a study of T-cell memory formation after mild COVID-19. Study outcomes and limitations: In pre-infection memory, a portion of responding clones appeared, which suggested that cross-reactive memory joined.

Employing constant-segment primers, 5'RACE generated TCR alpha and TCR beta cDNA libraries bearing sample barcodes and UMIs. One entry per CDR3 protein, called by TCRdb with MiXCR from the 5' RACE reads. The sample records 90,000 to 120,000 distinct CDR3 sequences, around an eighth being singletons. Trimming cost V 6 bases and J 1 base, with 9 bases left between them. Per germline, CDR1 MNHEY and CDR2 SVGEGT. The CDR3 covers 13 residues. This clonotype was counted a few times. Its antigen remains unidentified. This clonotype was sampled from a man aged 18 to 30 who had mild COVID-19 (a few samples of this study predate the infection). Cell type and time point are not known. Sequenced material: PBMCs or a T cell subset sorted from them (not recorded which). V usage is TRBV6-2 or TRBV6-3 and J usage is TRBJ1-1; D not resolved. The CDR3 sequence is CASRYTRNTEAFF. The CDR3 bases are TGTGCCAGCAGATATACACGGAACACTGAAGCTTTCTTT.